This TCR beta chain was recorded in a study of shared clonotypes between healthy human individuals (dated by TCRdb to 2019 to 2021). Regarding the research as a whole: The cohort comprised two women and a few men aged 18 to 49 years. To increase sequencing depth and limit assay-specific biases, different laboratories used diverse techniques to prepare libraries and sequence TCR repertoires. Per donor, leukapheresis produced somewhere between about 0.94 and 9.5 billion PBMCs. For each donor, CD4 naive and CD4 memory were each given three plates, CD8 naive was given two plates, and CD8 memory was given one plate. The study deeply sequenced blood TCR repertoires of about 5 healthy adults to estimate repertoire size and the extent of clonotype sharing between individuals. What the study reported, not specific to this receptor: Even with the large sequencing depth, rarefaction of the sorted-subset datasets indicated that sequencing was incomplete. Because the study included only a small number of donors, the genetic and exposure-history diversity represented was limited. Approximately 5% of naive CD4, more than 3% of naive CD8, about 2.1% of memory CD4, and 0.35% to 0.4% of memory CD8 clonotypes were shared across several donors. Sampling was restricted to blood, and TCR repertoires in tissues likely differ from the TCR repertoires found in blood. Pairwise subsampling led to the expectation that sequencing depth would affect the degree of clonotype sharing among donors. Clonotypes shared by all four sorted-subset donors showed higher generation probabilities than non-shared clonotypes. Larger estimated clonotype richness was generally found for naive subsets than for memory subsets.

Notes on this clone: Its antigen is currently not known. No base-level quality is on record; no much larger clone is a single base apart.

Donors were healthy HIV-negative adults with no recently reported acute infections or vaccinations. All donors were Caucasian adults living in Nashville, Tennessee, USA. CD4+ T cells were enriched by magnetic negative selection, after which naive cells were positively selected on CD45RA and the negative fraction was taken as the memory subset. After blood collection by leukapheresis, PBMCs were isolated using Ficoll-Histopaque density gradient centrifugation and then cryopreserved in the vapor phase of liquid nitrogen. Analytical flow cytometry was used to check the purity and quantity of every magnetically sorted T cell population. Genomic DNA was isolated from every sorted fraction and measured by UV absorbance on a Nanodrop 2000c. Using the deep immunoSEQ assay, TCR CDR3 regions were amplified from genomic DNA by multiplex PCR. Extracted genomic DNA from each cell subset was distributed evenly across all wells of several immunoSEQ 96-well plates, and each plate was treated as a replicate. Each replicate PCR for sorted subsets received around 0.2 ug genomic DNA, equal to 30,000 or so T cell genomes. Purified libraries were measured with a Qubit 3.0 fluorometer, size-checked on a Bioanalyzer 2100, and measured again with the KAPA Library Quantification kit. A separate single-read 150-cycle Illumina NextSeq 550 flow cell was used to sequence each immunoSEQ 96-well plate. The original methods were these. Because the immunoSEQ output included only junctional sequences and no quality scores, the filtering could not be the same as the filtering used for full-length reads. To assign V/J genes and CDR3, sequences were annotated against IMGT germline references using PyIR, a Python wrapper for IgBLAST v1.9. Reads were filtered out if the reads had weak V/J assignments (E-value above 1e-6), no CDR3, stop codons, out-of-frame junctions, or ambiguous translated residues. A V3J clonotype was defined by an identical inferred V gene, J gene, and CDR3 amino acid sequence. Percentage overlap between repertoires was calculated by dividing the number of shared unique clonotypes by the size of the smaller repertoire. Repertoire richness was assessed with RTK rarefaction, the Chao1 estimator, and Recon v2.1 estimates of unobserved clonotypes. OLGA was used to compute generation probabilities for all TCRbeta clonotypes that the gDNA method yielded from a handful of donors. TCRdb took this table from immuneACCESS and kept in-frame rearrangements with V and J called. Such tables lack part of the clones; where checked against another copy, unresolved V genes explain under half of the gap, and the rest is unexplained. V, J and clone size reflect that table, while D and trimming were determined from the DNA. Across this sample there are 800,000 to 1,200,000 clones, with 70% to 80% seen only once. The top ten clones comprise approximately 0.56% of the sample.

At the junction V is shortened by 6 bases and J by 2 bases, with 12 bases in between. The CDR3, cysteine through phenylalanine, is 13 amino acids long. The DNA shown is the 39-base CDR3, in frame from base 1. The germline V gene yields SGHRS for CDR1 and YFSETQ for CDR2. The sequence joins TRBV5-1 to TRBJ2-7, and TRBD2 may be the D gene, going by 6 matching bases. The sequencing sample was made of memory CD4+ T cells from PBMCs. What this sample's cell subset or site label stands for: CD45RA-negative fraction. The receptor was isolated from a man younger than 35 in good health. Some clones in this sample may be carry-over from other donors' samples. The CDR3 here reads CASTMGGAYEQYF. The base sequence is TGCGCCAGCACTATGGGGGGAGCCTACGAGCAGTACTTC.